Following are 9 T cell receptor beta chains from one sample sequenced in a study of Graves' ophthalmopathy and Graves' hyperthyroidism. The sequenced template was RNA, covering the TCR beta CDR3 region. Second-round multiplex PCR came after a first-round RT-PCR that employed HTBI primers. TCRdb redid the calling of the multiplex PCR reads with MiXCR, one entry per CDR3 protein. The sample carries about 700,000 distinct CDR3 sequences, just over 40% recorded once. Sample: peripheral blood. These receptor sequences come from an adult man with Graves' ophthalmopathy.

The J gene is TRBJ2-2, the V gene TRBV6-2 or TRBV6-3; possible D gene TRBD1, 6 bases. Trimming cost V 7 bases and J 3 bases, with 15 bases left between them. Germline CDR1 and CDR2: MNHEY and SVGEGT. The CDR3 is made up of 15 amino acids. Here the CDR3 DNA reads TGTGCCAGCACGGGGCAGGGGATGCACACCGGGGAGCTGTTTTTT. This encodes CASTGQGMHTGELFF.

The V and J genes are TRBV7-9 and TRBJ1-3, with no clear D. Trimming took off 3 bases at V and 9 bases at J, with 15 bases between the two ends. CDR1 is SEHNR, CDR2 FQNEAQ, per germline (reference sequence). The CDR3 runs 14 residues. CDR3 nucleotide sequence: TGTGCCAGCAGCTTGGGAGGTGGCTCTTTCACCATATATTTT. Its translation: CASSLGGGSFTIYF.

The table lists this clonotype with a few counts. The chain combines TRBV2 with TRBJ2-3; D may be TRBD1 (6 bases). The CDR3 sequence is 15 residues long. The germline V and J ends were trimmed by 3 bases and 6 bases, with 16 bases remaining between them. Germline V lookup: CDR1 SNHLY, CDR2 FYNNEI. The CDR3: CASSEGAGGIDTQYF. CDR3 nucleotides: TGTGCCAGCAGTGAGGGGGCAGGAGGTATCGATACGCAGTATTTT.

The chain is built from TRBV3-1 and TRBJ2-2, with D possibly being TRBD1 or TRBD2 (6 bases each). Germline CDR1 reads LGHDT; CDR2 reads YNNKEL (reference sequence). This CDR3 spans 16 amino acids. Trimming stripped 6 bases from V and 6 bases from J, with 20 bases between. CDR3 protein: CASSTSRGPVAGELFF. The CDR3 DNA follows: TGTGCCAGCAGTACCAGCCGGGGGCCTGTAGCCGGGGAGCTGTTTTTT. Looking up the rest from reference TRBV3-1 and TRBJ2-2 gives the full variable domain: DTAVSQTPKYLVTQMGNDKSIKCEQNLGHDTMYWYKQDSKKFLKIMFSYNNKELIINETVPNRFSPKSPDKAHLNLHINSLELGDSAVYFCASSTSRGPVAGELFFGEGSRLTVL.

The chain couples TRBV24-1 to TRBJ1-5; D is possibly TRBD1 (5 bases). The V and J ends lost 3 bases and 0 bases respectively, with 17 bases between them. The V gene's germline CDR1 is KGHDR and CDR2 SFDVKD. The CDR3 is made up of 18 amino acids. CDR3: CATSDVYAGDYSNQPQHF. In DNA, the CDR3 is TGTGCCACCAGTGATGTGTATGCGGGGGATTATAGCAATCAGCCCCAGCATTTT.

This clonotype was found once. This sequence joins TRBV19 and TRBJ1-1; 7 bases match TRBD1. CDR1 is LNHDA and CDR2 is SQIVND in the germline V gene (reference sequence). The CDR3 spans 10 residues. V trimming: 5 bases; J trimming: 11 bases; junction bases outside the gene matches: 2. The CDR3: CASSFRGAFF. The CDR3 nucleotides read TGTGCCAGTAGTTTCAGGGGGGCTTTCTTT.

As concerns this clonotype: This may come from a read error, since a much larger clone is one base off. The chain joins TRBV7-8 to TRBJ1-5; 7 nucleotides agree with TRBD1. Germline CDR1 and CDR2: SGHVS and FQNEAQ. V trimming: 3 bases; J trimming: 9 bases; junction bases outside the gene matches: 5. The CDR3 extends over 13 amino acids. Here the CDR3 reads CASSFQGEGPQHF. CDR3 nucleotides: TGTGCCAGCAGCTTCCAGGGGGAAGGGCCCCAGCATTTT. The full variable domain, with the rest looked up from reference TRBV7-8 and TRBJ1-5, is GAGVSQSPRYKVAKRGQDVALRCDPISGHVSLFWYQQALGQGPEFLTYFQNEAQLDKSGLPSDRFFAERPEGSVSTLKIQRTQQEDSAVYLCASSFQGEGPQHFGDGTRLSIL.

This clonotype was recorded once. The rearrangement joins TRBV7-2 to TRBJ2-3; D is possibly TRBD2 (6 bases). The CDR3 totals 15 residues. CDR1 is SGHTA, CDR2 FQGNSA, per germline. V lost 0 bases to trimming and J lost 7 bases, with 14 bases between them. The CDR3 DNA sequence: TGTGCCAGCAGCTTAGCAGGCAGGGAGGTATATACGCAGTATTTT. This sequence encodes CASSLAGREVYTQYF.

CDR3 bases: TGCAGCGTAACACCGGGACTAGCGGGAGAGGAGACCCAGTACTTC. Amino acids: CSVTPGLAGEETQYF. The chain recombines TRBV29-1 with TRBJ2-5, with 14 bases lining up with TRBD2. From germline, CDR1 is SQVTM and CDR2 ANQGSEA. Trimming at V came to 6 bases and at J to 5 bases, leaving 8 bases not matched to a gene. This CDR3 is 15 amino acids long.